Presented here are 22 T cell receptor beta chains from one specimen sequenced in a study of blood T cell repertoires in COVID-19. Here immunoSEQ multiplex PCR was the method, and the copy in TCRdb shows in-frame clones only, minus some. The repertoire holds 240,000 or so clones, with less than 90% as singletons. Sequenced input: peripheral blood. Every receptor here comes from a man between 60 and 70 years old with acute or convalescent COVID-19.

This clone was picked up one time. J is TRBJ2-7 and V is TRBV27, with TRBD2 matching over 11 bases. Germline CDR1 and CDR2: MNHEY and SMNVEV (reference sequence). The CDR3 covers 14 residues. Germline trimming cut 4 bases from V and 4 bases from J; bases unmatched to any gene: 3. CDR3: CASSYSGRAYEQYF. CDR3 nucleotides: TGTGCCAGCAGTTATAGCGGGAGGGCGTACGAGCAGTACTTC.

The CDR3 is CAWSLIRGLEQYF. Written as DNA, the CDR3 is TGTGCCTGGAGTCTCATCAGGGGGCTCGAGCAGTACTTC. The chain links TRBV30 to TRBJ2-7; the match to TRBD1 covers 8 bases. Germline V gene sequence: CDR1 GTSNPN, CDR2 SVGIG (reference sequence). Trimming removed 2 bases from V and 6 bases from J; junction bases left unmatched: 6. The CDR3 contains 13 residues.

This clone was picked up one time. The rearrangement uses TRBV4-2 and TRBJ2-7, with TRBD2 matching over 9 bases. Trimming removed 3 bases from V and 2 bases from J; junction bases left unmatched: 5. The CDR3 covers 15 residues. From germline, CDR1 is LGHNA and CDR2 YNFKEQ. The CDR3 DNA sequence: TGTGCCAGCAGCCAGGCTAGCGGGAAGACCTACGAGCAGTACTTC. Protein product: CASSQASGKTYEQYF.

The genes are TRBV7-8 and TRBJ1-1; no firm D call. The CDR3 has 16 amino acids. Trimming cost V 3 bases and J 3 bases, with 17 bases left between them. Germline V CDR1 and CDR2: SGHVS, FQNEAQ. The CDR3 nucleotides are TGTGCCAGCAGCTTGCGAGGAACACCGTTAGACACTGAAGCTTTCTTT. Its protein is CASSLRGTPLDTEAFF.

The V gene is TRBV28, the J gene TRBJ1-1; D uncertain. This CDR3 is 14 amino acids long. The germline V gene has CDR1 MDHEN and CDR2 SYDVKM. V was cut by 3 bases and J by 5 bases, with 13 bases left in between. The CDR3 bases are TGTGCCAGCAGTTTCCTGCCGGGAGGGACTGAAGCTTTCTTT. It is translated as CASSFLPGGTEAFF.

This clone was detected once. The V and J genes are TRBV5-1 and TRBJ2-7; 9 bases match TRBD2. This CDR3 is 15 amino acids long. Trimming took 0 bases from V and 7 from J; bases not matched to a gene: 8. Per germline, CDR1 SGHRS and CDR2 YFSETQ. In DNA, the CDR3 is TGCGCCAGCAGCTTGGAGGGGACTAGCAGAGCTGAGCAGTACTTC. As protein: CASSLEGTSRAEQYF.

A note on this clone: Additional DNA sequences in this sample encode the identical CDR3. This rearrangement joins TRBV2 to TRBJ2-7; D is possibly TRBD2 (6 bases). This CDR3 has 14 amino acids. The V and J ends lost 4 bases and 4 bases respectively, with 14 bases between them. From germline, CDR1 is SNHLY and CDR2 FYNNEI. CDR3 sequence (DNA): TGTGCCAGCAGTGCGTTTGGAGGGAGGTACGAGCAGTACTTC. This sequence encodes CASSAFGGRYEQYF.

The chain combines TRBV5-4 with TRBJ2-3; tentative D call: TRBD2 (6 bases). Germline assignment: CDR1 SGHNT and CDR2 YYREEE (reference sequence). Between the trimmed V and J ends, which lost 0 bases and 2 bases, there was a span of 10 bases. The CDR3 is 15 amino acids. The CDR3 coding sequence is TGTGCCAGCAGCTTGGAGGGACTCATCACAGATACGCAGTATTTT. Amino acid sequence: CASSLEGLITDTQYF.

The chain joins TRBV30 to TRBJ2-2, with TRBD1 matching 10 bases. There are 15 residues in the CDR3. After removal of 3 bases from V and 5 bases from J, the junction contained 6 bases not matched to a gene. The germline V gene encodes CDR1 GTSNPN and CDR2 SVGIG (reference sequence). The CDR3 DNA follows: TGTGCCTGGAGCCAGGACAGGGGGGGGACCGGGGAGCTGTTTTTT. This gives the protein CAWSQDRGGTGELFF.

The chain links TRBV5-6 to TRBJ2-2; TRBD2 aligns across 9 bases. The CDR3 is 14 residues long. Germline V gene lookup returns CDR1 SGHDT and CDR2 YYEEEE. V gave up 3 bases and J gave up 7 bases; unmatched junction bases: 4. In nucleotides, the CDR3 is TGTGCCAGCAGCTCCGGACTAGCGTTCGGGGAGCTGTTTTTT. Its translation is CASSSGLAFGELFF.

The rearrangement uses TRBV25-1 and TRBJ1-1, with 8 bases matching TRBD1. This CDR3 comprises 14 residues. V gave up 5 bases and J gave up 4 bases; unmatched junction bases: 6. From germline, CDR1 is MGHDK and CDR2 SYGVNS. CDR3 sequence (DNA): TGTGCCAGCAGTCCAGGGGGCCGAGGCACTGAAGCTTTCTTT. Residues: CASSPGGRGTEAFF.

The chain links TRBV7-8 to TRBJ1-5, with 7 bases aligning to TRBD1. V trimming: 5 bases; J trimming: 1 base; junction bases outside the gene matches: 2. The length of the CDR3 is 14 residues. CDR1 is SGHVS and CDR2 is FQNEAQ in the germline V gene. CDR3 sequence (DNA): TGTGCCAGCAGCCCAGGGGGAAGCAATCAGCCCCAGCATTTT. Translating it yields CASSPGGSNQPQHF.

This clone has just one count. The rearrangement links TRBV14 to TRBJ1-1, with D uncertain. Germline assignment: CDR1 SGHDN and CDR2 FVKESK. The germline V and J ends were trimmed by 4 bases and 4 bases, with 13 bases remaining between them. The CDR3 has 14 amino acids. The CDR3 sequence: CASSREGLSTEAFF. CDR3 DNA sequence: TGTGCCAGCAGCCGGGAGGGCCTGAGCACTGAAGCTTTCTTT.

The genes are TRBV9 and TRBJ1-2; tentative D call: TRBD1 (6 bases). V lost 0 bases and J lost 4, with 10 bases in between. CDR1 SGDLS and CDR2 YYNGEE come from the germline V gene. This CDR3 is built from 14 residues. DNA for the CDR3: TGTGCCAGCAGCGTAGGCGAGGGGGTCTATGGCTACACCTTC. Residues: CASSVGEGVYGYTF.

This clone is a singleton in its sample. V gene TRBV29-1 combines with J gene TRBJ2-5, with 11 bases aligning to TRBD2. CDR3 length: 13 amino acids. V was pared by 3 bases and J by 5 bases, with 2 bases of the junction left unmatched. CDR1 is SQVTM, CDR2 ANQGSEA, per germline. Written as DNA, the CDR3 is TGCAGCGTTGATACTAGCGGGAGTGAGACCCAGTACTTC. It is translated as CSVDTSGSETQYF.

The chain is built from TRBV27 and TRBJ2-1; the D is unclear. Trimming shortened V by 5 bases and J by 5 bases, and 13 bases separated the two germline ends. Germline CDR1 and CDR2: MNHEY and SMNVEV (reference sequence). The CDR3 covers 14 residues. Here the CDR3 reads CASSPLAPHNEQFF. CDR3 bases: TGTGCCAGCAGTCCTTTAGCACCCCACAATGAGCAGTTCTTC.

The V gene is TRBV30, the J gene TRBJ2-1, with 8 bases matching TRBD2. There are 16 residues in the CDR3. The germline CDR1 and CDR2 sequences are GTSNPN and SVGIG (reference sequence). V was pared by 1 base and J by 4 bases, with 9 bases of the junction left unmatched. Written as DNA, the CDR3 is TGTGCCTGGAGTGAATCACAGCGGGAGAGTTACAATGAGCAGTTCTTC. Translated, it gives CAWSESQRESYNEQFF.

This clone was found a few times. The rearrangement links TRBV12-3 or TRBV12-4 to TRBJ1-5; weak D call: TRBD1 (5 bases). Trimming left V 4 bases short and J 11 bases short, with 9 bases between. The CDR3 contains 11 residues. The CDR3 loop is CASSSQGAQHF. CDR3 DNA sequence: TGTGCCAGCAGTTCACAAGGGGCCCAGCATTTT.

The rearrangement joins TRBV11-2 to TRBJ1-2, with D possibly TRBD1 on 6 matching bases. CDR1 is SGHAT and CDR2 is FQNNGV in the germline V gene. This CDR3 has 17 residues. Trimming took 0 bases from V and 0 from J, leaving 14 bases between them. CDR3 nucleotides: TGTGCCAGCAGCTTAGATCTTGGACAGTACGCTAACTATGGCTACACCTTC. It codes for CASSLDLGQYANYGYTF.

The chain is built from TRBV5-6 and TRBJ1-6, with TRBD1 as a possible D gene (6 bases). CDR3 length: 15 amino acids. The V end lost 2 bases, the J end lost 9 bases, and 15 bases lay between the germline ends. CDR1 and CDR2 (germline): SGHDT, YYEEEE. The CDR3 DNA follows: TGTGCCAGCAGCTTTACAGGGAGAGAGGCTTCACCCCTCCACTTT. Its translation is CASSFTGREASPLHF.

The chain has TRBV6-1 and TRBJ1-1; D perhaps matches TRBD1 (5 bases). The CDR3 has 15 amino acids. Germline CDR1 MNHNS, CDR2 SASEGT. V lost 3 bases and J lost 1, with 12 bases in between. The CDR3 loop is CASSESQVTNTEAFF. CDR3 coding DNA: TGTGCCAGCAGTGAGTCACAGGTGACGAACACTGAAGCTTTCTTT.

This chain uses TRBV15 with TRBJ1-4, with a tentative D call TRBD1 (6 bases). This CDR3 comprises 13 residues. Trimming cost V 6 bases and J 8 bases, with 13 bases left between them. Germline V gene sequence: CDR1 LNHNV, CDR2 YYDKDF (reference sequence). In nucleotides, the CDR3 is TGTGCCACCAGTGCAGACAGGTACGAAAAACTGTTTTTT. Protein sequence: CATSADRYEKLFF.